One sample yielded the 8 T cell receptor beta chains listed below, sequenced in a study of graft-versus-host responses after intestinal transplantation. These TCRs are of unknown antigen specificity. Libraries were prepared by immunoSEQ multiplex PCR; TCRdb keeps only in-frame clonotypes and omits some of them. The table lists about 90,000 clones, 85% to 95% of them singletons. The sample in question was unstimulated CD8+ T cells sorted from spleen or lymph node cells, obtained before intestinal transplant. These receptors all stem from a human donor who received an intestinal transplant.

The chain uses TRBV29-1 and TRBJ1-1; maybe TRBD1 (5 bases). V was clipped by 2 bases and J by 5 bases, with 12 bases between them. Germline-derived CDR1 and CDR2 are SQVTM and ANQGSEA. The CDR3 has 13 amino acids. DNA of the CDR3: TGCAGCGTTGAATTAGGTAAGGGGACTGAAGCTTTCTTT. It is translated as CSVELGKGTEAFF.

The CDR3: CASSQDGRLAGETQYF. The CDR3 nucleotides read TGTGCCAGCAGCCAAGACGGACGGCTAGCAGGAGAGACCCAGTACTTC. The chain has TRBV4-2 and TRBJ2-5; TRBD2 is a possible D gene (5 bases). This CDR3 comprises 16 residues. The germline V and J ends were trimmed by 0 bases and 4 bases, with 15 bases remaining between them. Per germline, CDR1 LGHNA and CDR2 YNFKEQ.

The chain couples TRBV15 to TRBJ2-7; D perhaps matches TRBD1 (5 bases). The V gene lost 3 bases and the J gene lost 2 bases, with 17 bases spanning the gap. The germline gives CDR1 LNHNV, CDR2 YYDKDF (reference sequence). The CDR3 spans 16 residues. The CDR3 DNA follows: TGTGCCACCAGCAGGACCATAGGACATATGACCTACGAGCAGTACTTC. Residues: CATSRTIGHMTYEQYF.

The chain employs TRBV18 and TRBJ2-3; 10 positions match TRBD2. Germline V gene sequence: CDR1 KGHSH, CDR2 LQKENI. The CDR3 consists of 16 residues. V gave up 5 bases and J gave up 2 bases; unmatched junction bases: 7. The CDR3 here is CASSELAGGHTDTQYF. The CDR3 DNA is TGTGCCAGCTCAGAATTAGCGGGAGGCCACACAGATACGCAGTATTTT.

This rearrangement joins TRBV28 to TRBJ2-1; 7 nucleotides match TRBD1. V lost 2 bases and J lost 6; bases outside the gene matches: 7. Germline assignment: CDR1 MDHEN and CDR2 SYDVKM. The CDR3 sequence is 15 residues long. This CDR3 reads CASSLPPTGVNEQFF. For the CDR3, the DNA is TGTGCCAGCAGTTTACCCCCCACAGGGGTCAATGAGCAGTTCTTC.

The chain is built from TRBV19 and TRBJ2-7; 8 bases are a match to TRBD1. The J segment lost 0 bases and the V segment lost 6 bases, leaving 4 bases of the junction unmatched. The CDR3 covers 14 residues. The germline gives CDR1 LNHDA, CDR2 SQIVND (reference sequence). The CDR3 loop reads CASSVTGDSYEQYF. The CDR3 DNA follows: TGTGCCAGTAGCGTGACAGGGGACTCCTACGAGCAGTACTTC.

V usage is TRBV19 and J usage is TRBJ2-7, with 8 bases fitting TRBD2. The ends lost 5 bases at V and 4 bases at J; junction bases unmatched: 10. Germline V lookup: CDR1 LNHDA, CDR2 SQIVND (reference sequence). The CDR3 contains 15 residues. CDR3 sequence (DNA): TGTGCCAGTAGTCAGAGGGTTAGCGGGGTATACGAGCAGTACTTC. It translates to CASSQRVSGVYEQYF.

The rearrangement links TRBV7-6 to TRBJ2-7; D may be TRBD1 (6 bases). The CDR3 totals 12 residues. CDR1 and CDR2 from the germline V gene are SGHVS and FNYEAQ. V shed 4 bases and J shed 5 bases, with 9 bases lying between them. The CDR3 loop is CASSSQGNEQYF. The DNA of the CDR3 is TGTGCCAGCAGCTCCCAGGGGAACGAGCAGTACTTC. Full variable domain (outside the CDR3, taken from reference TRBV7-6 and TRBJ2-7): GAGVSQSPRYKVTKRGQDVALRCDPISGHVSLYWYRQALGQGPEFLTYFNYEAQQDKSGLPNDRFSAERPEGSISTLTIQRTEQRDSAMYRCASSSQGNEQYFGPGTRLTVT.